The subject of this entry is one TCR beta chain. Its antigen remains unidentified. The sample comes from a study of shared clonotypes between healthy human individuals. Findings and limits, study-wide: Among non-shared clonotypes, generation probabilities were lower than among those shared by all four donors.

Only in-frame clones appear in the TCRdb table, and some are missing; sequencing was by immunoSEQ multiplex PCR. The table lists about 1.5 million clones, 98% of them singletons. The source material was naive CD4+ T cells sorted from blood. As for subset: CD45RA+ positively selected. This sequence was found in a man younger than 40 in good health.

The CDR3 protein is CASSVGGNRVPHGYTF. CDR3 in DNA: TGTGCCAGCAGCGTAGGTGGGAACAGGGTACCGCATGGCTACACCTTC. The chain has TRBV9 and TRBJ1-2; tentative D call: TRBD1 (6 bases). CDR1 and CDR2 from the germline V gene are SGDLS and YYNGEE. The CDR3 length is 16 residues. The ends were cut back, 0 bases at V and 6 bases at J, with 18 bases in the middle.